This record covers a single TCR beta chain. The data stem from a study of blood T cell repertoires in COVID-19. Original processing methods: The authors estimated nucleated cell counts from reference gene primer amplification. The protocol was immunoSEQ multiplex PCR, while the TCRdb copy is restricted to in-frame clones and leaves out a portion. V and J calls and clone size are those listed in that table; D and trimming were worked out from the DNA. The data show some 340,000 clones, roughly four fifths seen once. From germline, CDR1 is MNHEY and CDR2 SVGAGI. The CDR3 is 12 residues long. Trimming took 7 bases from V and 5 from J, leaving 9 bases between them.

V is TRBV6-5 and J is TRBJ1-5; D gene unclear. The sample was PBMCs or T cells enriched from blood (not recorded which). This receptor was obtained from a woman in her 50s who had recovered from COVID-19. The CDR3 is CASIREDQPQHF. The CDR3 coding sequence is TGTGCCAGCATAAGGGAGGATCAGCCCCAGCATTTT.